This entry lists 10 T cell receptor beta chains sequenced from one sample in a study of blood T cells in healthy people across ages. Alongside a J-beta primer mix, a sample-barcoded 5' primer served in a second PCR lasting roughly 7 to 11 cycles. TCRdb re-derived calls from the 5' RACE reads in MiXCR, one entry per CDR3 protein. The sample includes approximately 2,000,000 distinct CDR3 sequences, 35% to 50% seen only once; the top ten take around 23%. Sequenced sample: blood. These receptors originate from a human donor in good health.

The rearrangement uses TRBV7-9 and TRBJ1-2; D not resolved. Trimming stripped 2 bases from V and 7 bases from J, with 14 bases between. Germline-derived CDR1 and CDR2 are SEHNR and FQNEAQ (reference sequence). There are 14 residues in the CDR3. CDR3 DNA: TGTGCCAGCAGCTTAACGCAGGTTTCGGGTGGCTACACCTTC. As protein: CASSLTQVSGGYTF.

This chain joins TRBV2 and TRBJ1-1; D remains unclear. V was trimmed by 1 base and J by 9 bases, leaving 9 bases between them. The CDR3 is 12 residues long. CDR1 and CDR2 from the germline V gene are SNHLY and FYNNEI. CDR3 sequence reads: CASSEEQLKAFF. CDR3 sequence (DNA): TGTGCCAGCAGTGAAGAACAACTTAAAGCTTTCTTT.

This clonotype showed up just a few times. The chain employs TRBV3-1 and TRBJ1-2; TRBD1 might be the D (5 bases). The CDR3 loop spans 17 amino acids. V lost 3 bases, J lost 3 bases, and 20 bases lay in between. Germline-derived CDR1 and CDR2 are LGHDT and YNNKEL (reference sequence). Here the CDR3 reads CASSQAPRTTPDYGYTF. The CDR3 nucleotides are TGTGCCAGCAGCCAGGCTCCCCGGACAACGCCGGACTATGGCTACACCTTC.

The chain has TRBV27 and TRBJ1-4; no definite D call. This CDR3 comprises 14 residues. The germline V and J ends were trimmed by 2 bases and 7 bases, with 11 bases remaining between them. Per germline, CDR1 MNHEY and CDR2 SMNVEV (reference sequence). CDR3 loop: CASSLRGGVEKLFF. The CDR3, as DNA: TGTGCCAGCAGTTTAAGAGGCGGAGTTGAAAAACTGTTTTTT.

This clonotype has only one observation. V gene TRBV15 combines with J gene TRBJ1-4; no clear D gene. Trimming stripped 2 bases from V and 5 bases from J, with 15 bases between. The germline gives CDR1 LNHNV, CDR2 YYDKDF (reference sequence). CDR3 length equals 16 residues. The CDR3 spells CATSRNLIQGNEKLFF. CDR3 nucleotide sequence: TGTGCCACCAGCAGAAACCTCATTCAAGGGAATGAAAAACTGTTTTTT. Supplemented by reference TRBV15 and TRBJ1-4, the full variable domain reads DAMVIQNPRYQVTQFGKPVTLSCSQTLNHNVMYWYQQKSSQAPKLLFHYYDKDFNNEADTPDNFQSRRPNTSFCFLDIRSPGLGDTAMYLCATSRNLIQGNEKLFFGSGTQLSVL.

This clonotype was observed a handful of times. This chain connects TRBV20-1 to TRBJ1-2; 9 positions agree with TRBD1. Germline V gene data show CDR1 as DFQATT and CDR2 as SNEGSKA (reference sequence). V gave up 4 bases and J gave up 0 bases; unmatched junction bases: 9. This CDR3 has 16 amino acids. The CDR3 sequence: CSAISTGGEPNYGYTF. The CDR3 DNA reads TGCAGTGCTATTTCGACAGGGGGAGAACCTAACTATGGCTACACCTTC.

This clonotype was counted ten times or more. The chain recombines TRBV7-2 with TRBJ2-1, with D hard to call. The length of the CDR3 is 15 residues. From germline, CDR1 is SGHTA and CDR2 FQGNSA. Trimming removed 1 base from V and 1 base from J, with 8 bases in between. The CDR3 loop reads CASSLDGQSYNEQFF. The CDR3 region has the DNA TGTGCCAGCAGCTTAGACGGTCAGTCCTACAATGAGCAGTTCTTC.

This clonotype showed up just a few times. J is TRBJ2-7 and V is TRBV12-3 or TRBV12-4, with TRBD1 matching 10 bases. Trimming cost V 3 bases and J 7 bases; bases outside gene matches: 9. The CDR3 totals 15 residues. The CDR3 DNA reads as TGTGCCAGCAGTTTTTGGGACAGGGGAAGAGGGGAGCAGTACTTC. Translated: CASSFWDRGRGEQYF.

This clonotype was seen a few times. The CDR3: CASTSGVTVTYEQYF. The DNA for the CDR3 is TGTGCCAGCACCTCGGGGGTAACAGTGACATACGAGCAGTACTTC. The chain carries TRBV12-3 or TRBV12-4 and TRBJ2-7; a possible D gene is TRBD2 (6 bases). The CDR3 extends over 15 amino acids. Trimming stripped 7 bases from V and 4 bases from J, with 20 bases between.

The chain is built from TRBV12-3 or TRBV12-4 and TRBJ1-2; possibly TRBD1 for D (6 bases). V shed 5 bases and J shed 3 bases, with 16 bases lying between them. The length of the CDR3 is 15 residues. CDR3 sequence reads: CASSQNPGQDYGYTF. DNA of the CDR3: TGTGCCAGCAGTCAAAACCCGGGACAAGACTATGGCTACACCTTC.